This T cell receptor beta chain was profiled in a study of PD-1 blockade in classical Hodgkin lymphoma. Findings of the study overall: Initiation of nivolumab under 1 year after ASCT led to exclusion of patients. Sources of repertoire differences remain undefined, possibly disease activity or prior therapy. By C4D1, CD4+ diversity increased significantly, especially in complete responders.

Each of the patients experienced relapse following autologous stem cell transplantation, and their brentuximab vedotin exposure differed. Data came from immunoSEQ multiplex PCR; TCRdb stores just in-frame clones and leaves some out. The sample contains roughly 41,000 clones, roughly 70% of which appear only once. The CDR3 length is 15 residues. V gave up 1 base and J gave up 2 bases, with 12 bases separating them. The germline CDR1 and CDR2 sequences are GTSNPN and SVGIG (reference sequence). In the case of this clone: Its antigen remains unknown.

The TCR was taken from a human donor with classical Hodgkin lymphoma. This specimen consisted of peripheral blood mononuclear cells (PBMCs), obtained at baseline. The rearrangement joins TRBV30 to TRBJ2-4, with D tentatively TRBD2 (5 bases). The CDR3: CAWSGTWGSKNIQYF. The CDR3 DNA reads TGTGCCTGGAGTGGGACTTGGGGATCCAAAAACATTCAGTACTTC.